This T cell receptor beta chain was captured by sequencing in a study of blood T cells in healthy people across ages. A second PCR of roughly 7 to 11 cycles used a sample-barcoded 5' primer and a J-beta primer mix. TCRdb analysed the 5' RACE reads with MiXCR anew, one entry per CDR3 protein. The sample includes 700,000 to 800,000 distinct CDR3 sequences, roughly 43% seen only once; the top ten take less than 25%. This clonotype was picked up a small number of times. Per germline, CDR1 DFQATT and CDR2 SNEGSKA (reference sequence). The CDR3 has 12 residues. Trimming cost V 5 bases and J 6 bases, with 13 bases left between them.

The origin of this receptor is a woman aged 55 to 70 in good health. V gene TRBV20-1 combines with J gene TRBJ1-2; D gene uncertain. The sequenced material came from blood. The CDR3 region is CSAPEDYNGYTF. Here the CDR3 DNA reads TGCAGTGCTCCGGAAGACTATAATGGCTACACCTTC.